Detailed here is one TCR beta chain. Antigen specificity is unknown. The data were produced by immunoSEQ multiplex PCR, yet TCRdb's version contains in-frame clones alone and is incomplete. The table lists approximately 97,000 clones, about 94% of them singletons. The data were obtained in a study of siplizumab effects on memory and regulatory T cells. The germline V gene encodes CDR1 SGHTA and CDR2 FQGTGA. The CDR3 contains 15 residues. V was clipped by 2 bases and J by 6 bases; unmatched bases: 7. The study, taken as a whole, reports: With siplizumab, mappable alloreactive CD4+ clones averaged around 70% Treg-derived, versus around 30% in controls. Naive T cells were seemingly more diverse than memory cells, and major contributions to the alloresponse seemed to be made by them.

The clonotype was recovered from a human donor in good health. The chain couples TRBV7-3 to TRBJ2-7; 10 bases align to TRBD2. Specimen: CD4+ T cells sorted from blood. The CDR3: CASSLSSGSLAEQYF. For the CDR3, the DNA is TGTGCCAGCAGCTTATCTAGCGGGAGTCTTGCCGAGCAGTACTTC. The full variable domain, rest sourced from reference TRBV7-3 and TRBJ2-7, is GAGVSQTPSNKVTEKGKYVELRCDPISGHTALYWYRQSLGQGPEFLIYFQGTGAADDSGLPNDRFFAVRPEGSVSTLKIQRTERGDSAVYLCASSLSSGSLAEQYFGPGTRLTVT.